The 8 T cell receptor beta chains below were found in one sample sequenced in a study of long-term antiretroviral therapy in people with HIV. Version v3.0 of the immunoSEQ assay ran at survey level. The data were produced by immunoSEQ multiplex PCR, yet TCRdb's version contains in-frame clones alone and is incomplete. The profile shows about 12,000 clones, under 85% of them singletons. Sequencing used unsorted PBMCs, obtained 0.8 years before starting antiretroviral therapy. Receptors were obtained from a woman aged 35 to 49 with HIV.

This clone came up once. V usage is TRBV12-5 and J usage is TRBJ1-2; 10 bases fit TRBD1. The V segment lost 3 bases and the J segment 5 bases; nucleotides outside the gene matches: 6. Germline CDR1 LGHNT, CDR2 FRNRAP. The CDR3 length is 15 residues. The CDR3, as DNA: TGTGCTAGTGGTTTAGGGACAGGGGAATGGTATGGCTACACCTTC. Translation gives CASGLGTGEWYGYTF.

The chain carries TRBV4-3 and TRBJ2-2; D uncertain. Germline V lookup: CDR1 LGHNA, CDR2 YSLEER. The CDR3 sequence is 15 residues long. The V and J ends lost 2 bases and 4 bases respectively, with 11 bases between them. The CDR3 DNA follows: TGCGCCAGCAGCCAAAAGTTCGCCGGCACCGGGGAGCTGTTTTTT. This sequence encodes CASSQKFAGTGELFF.

This clone was picked up a small number of times. The V gene is TRBV7-2, the J gene TRBJ2-5; D is unresolved. The CDR3 has 11 residues. Trimming stripped 2 bases from V and 6 bases from J, with 4 bases between. Germline CDR1 is SGHTA and CDR2 is FQGNSA. CDR3 residues: CASSLRKTQYF. The CDR3 DNA sequence: TGTGCCAGCAGCTTAAGGAAGACCCAGTACTTC.

V is TRBV29-1 and J is TRBJ2-7; no definite D call. This CDR3 is built from 12 residues. Looked up from germline, CDR1 is SQVTM and CDR2 is ANQGSEA. Deletions cut 6 bases from V and 3 bases from J, with 12 bases between. The CDR3 protein is CSVDPGGYEQYF. The CDR3 nucleotides read TGCAGCGTGGACCCGGGTGGCTACGAGCAGTACTTC.

The rearrangement links TRBV7-2 to TRBJ2-7; 8 nucleotides align to TRBD1. Per the germline V gene, CDR1 is SGHTA and CDR2 is FQGNSA. V was clipped by 5 bases and J by 6 bases; unmatched bases: 12. The CDR3 totals 15 residues. The CDR3 protein is CASSLSGTGKGEQYF. Here the CDR3 DNA reads TGTGCCAGCAGCCTCTCCGGGACAGGAAAGGGCGAGCAGTACTTC.

Turning to this clone: A read error may produce the germline difference seen at one junction end. This chain links TRBV13 with TRBJ2-1; 9 bases are shared with TRBD1. This CDR3 has 15 amino acids. The germline CDR1 and CDR2 sequences are PRHDT and FYEKMQ (reference sequence). CDR3 region: CASSSRDRVYHEQFF. CDR3 sequence (DNA): TGTGCCAGCAGCTCCCGGGACAGGGTCTACCATGAGCAGTTCTTC.

V and J are TRBV25-1 and TRBJ2-1; D unresolved. This CDR3 region has 15 residues. From germline, CDR1 is MGHDK and CDR2 SYGVNS. With 4 bases removed from V and 1 base from J, the gap between germline ends came to 11 bases. The CDR3 is CASSVSLTSYNEQFF. The CDR3 bases are TGTGCCAGCAGTGTGAGTCTAACTTCCTACAATGAGCAGTTCTTC.

This chain joins TRBV6-1 and TRBJ2-3; weak D call: TRBD2 (6 bases). Germline V gene sequence: CDR1 MNHNS, CDR2 SASEGT. CDR3 length equals 15 residues. Between the trimmed V and J ends, which lost 2 bases and 6 bases, there was a span of 15 bases. The CDR3 DNA sequence: TGTGCCAGCAGTGAACGTACGGCGGGGTGGGATACGCAGTATTTT. It is translated as CASSERTAGWDTQYF.